These T cell receptor beta chains were read from a single sample in a study of spatial heterogeneity in lung cancer. TCRdb itself ran the 5' RACE reads through MiXCR, one entry per CDR3 protein. The profile shows fewer than 100,000 distinct CDR3 sequences, 15% to 20% of them singletons. Material: PBMCs, obtained at follow-up. The receptor set was obtained from a male donor with early-stage non-small cell lung cancer. CDR3s include the opening cysteine and the closing phenylalanine or tryptophan. A D gene is named only where the DNA matches it firmly. Some rows have no size entry. The others give once, few or many, or a class for an expanded clone.

clone_size j_call d_call v_call cdr3_aa cdr3_nt
. TRBJ2-7 . TRBV7-9 CASSLSNEQYF TGTGCCAGCAGCCTTAGTAACGAGCAGTACTTC
few TRBJ1-2 . TRBV18 CASSLDTGIGYTF TGTGCCAGCTCACTCGACACAGGGATTGGCTACACCTTC
. TRBJ2-3 . TRBV9 CASSVDIARTDTQYF TGTGCCAGCAGCGTAGATATTGCTAGAACAGATACGCAGTATTTT
few TRBJ2-5 . TRBV3-1 CASSQGAGQLETQYF TGTGCCAGCAGCCAAGGGGCCGGGCAGTTGGAGACCCAGTACTTC
. TRBJ1-4 . TRBV7-9 CASSRREILMEKLFF TGTGCCAGCAGCAGACGGGAGATATTGATGGAAAAACTGTTTTTT
once TRBJ1-5 . TRBV7-2 CASSRAVGLQPQHF TGTGCCAGCAGCCGAGCAGTGGGGCTACAGCCCCAGCATTTT
few TRBJ2-1 TRBD2 TRBV28 CASSLNPGGPIRNEQFF TGTGCCAGCAGTTTAAACCCGGGAGGGCCAATTAGGAATGAGCAGTTCTTC
. TRBJ2-7 . TRBV30 CAWGGANYEQYF TGTGCCTGGGGGGGGGCTAACTACGAGCAGTACTTC
many TRBJ1-1 . TRBV12-3/TRBV12-4 CASNLRQRDTEAFF TGTGCCAGCAACCTGAGGCAAAGGGACACTGAAGCTTTCTTT
. TRBJ2-7 TRBD2 TRBV3-1 CASSQRGRAYEQNF TGTGCCAGCAGCCAGCGCGGGAGGGCCTACGAGCAGAACTTC
few TRBJ1-3 . TRBV20-1 CSAKGGMLSGNTIYF TGCAGTGCCAAGGGGGGTATGCTTTCCGGAAACACCATATATTTT
. TRBJ1-2 TRBD1 TRBV7-2 CASSWDRSRYTF TGTGCCAGCAGCTGGGACAGGTCACGCTACACCTTC
many TRBJ1-1 . TRBV29-1 CSVIGQRNTEAFF TGCAGCGTGATAGGACAGAGGAACACTGAAGCTTTCTTT
. TRBJ1-6 . TRBV20-1 CSARDLGPSSYNSPLHF TGCAGTGCTAGAGATTTAGGGCCTAGCTCCTATAATTCACCCCTCCACTTT
many TRBJ2-5 TRBD1 TRBV19 CASSLGDRNQETQYF TGTGCCAGTAGTTTGGGGGACAGGAACCAAGAGACCCAGTACTTC
. TRBJ2-3 TRBD1 TRBV7-2 CASSVRQGTLTDTQYF TGTGCCAGCAGCGTAAGACAGGGTACCCTCACAGATACGCAGTATTTT
medium-sized TRBJ2-7 . TRBV5-4 CASSSLNTGNYEQYF TGTGCCAGCAGCTCGCTAAATACAGGGAACTACGAGCAGTACTTC
. TRBJ2-6 . TRBV4-3 CASSRQTGVSGANVLTF TGCGCCAGCAGCCGACAGACCGGGGTCTCTGGGGCCAACGTCCTGACTTTC
. TRBJ2-1 TRBD1 TRBV5-1 CASSLVTGQQFF TGCGCCAGCAGCCTCGTGACAGGGCAGCAGTTCTTC
many TRBJ1-1 TRBD1 TRBV5-1 CASSSPTGGYTEAFF TGCGCCAGCAGCTCCCCGACAGGGGGGTACACTGAAGCTTTCTTT
. TRBJ2-7 TRBD1 TRBV29-1 CSVEADRGDEQYF TGCAGCGTTGAGGCGGACAGGGGGGACGAGCAGTACTTC
. TRBJ1-5 . TRBV19 CASSPEVGSNQPQHF TGTGCCAGTAGTCCCGAAGTGGGTAGCAATCAGCCCCAGCATTTT